Each of the 22 T cell receptor beta chains below was sequenced from the same sample in a study of shared clonotypes between healthy human individuals. Data came from immunoSEQ multiplex PCR; TCRdb stores just in-frame clones and leaves some out. Here the sample spans some 980,000 clones, over 60% being singletons. The source material was memory CD4+ T cells sorted from blood. The subset was: CD45RA-negative fraction. These receptors were taken from a man younger than 35 in good health.

This clone was seen once. The V and J genes are TRBV7-9 and TRBJ1-6, with 10 bases that match TRBD1. The CDR3 covers 15 residues. From germline, CDR1 is SEHNR and CDR2 FQNEAQ (reference sequence). V dropped 6 bases and J dropped 5; count of bases not matched to a gene: 4. The DNA of the CDR3 is TGTGCCAGCAGACTGGGGACAGGGGATAATTCACCCCTCCACTTT. Translating it yields CASRLGTGDNSPLHF.

This rearrangement joins TRBV19 to TRBJ1-3; D is unclear. The CDR3 runs 13 residues. Trimming pared 6 bases from V and 0 bases from J, leaving 6 bases between. Germline values: CDR1 LNHDA, CDR2 SQIVND (reference sequence). CDR3 region: CASSRASGNTIYF. In DNA form, the CDR3 reads TGTGCCAGTAGCCGGGCCTCTGGAAACACCATATATTTT.

V usage is TRBV28 and J usage is TRBJ1-5, with 8 bases lining up with TRBD1. Trimming cost V 6 bases and J 3 bases; bases outside gene matches: 4. The CDR3 has 14 residues. Germline-derived CDR1 and CDR2 are MDHEN and SYDVKM. In nucleotides, the CDR3 is TGTGCCAGCAGGCCGGGACAGGCCAATCAGCCCCAGCATTTT. Residues: CASRPGQANQPQHF.

The J gene is TRBJ2-6, the V gene TRBV19; D gene unclear. V lost 5 bases, J lost 2 bases, and 13 bases lay in between. Looked up from germline, CDR1 is LNHDA and CDR2 is SQIVND (reference sequence). CDR3 length: 16 amino acids. The CDR3 DNA is TGTGCCAGTAGTCCCCGGGCCGATACTGGGGCCAACGTCCTGACTTTC. It yields the protein CASSPRADTGANVLTF. The whole variable domain, remainder taken from reference TRBV19 and TRBJ2-6, is DGGITQSPKYLFRKEGQNVTLSCEQNLNHDAMYWYRQDPGQGLRLIYYSQIVNDFQKGDIAEGYSVSREKKESFPLTVTSAQKNPTAFYLCASSPRADTGANVLTFGAGSRLTVL.

Turning to this clone: At one boundary the junction diverges from the germline segment, which might be a read error. The V call is TRBV7-7, the J call TRBJ2-1; D is undetermined. This CDR3 contains 15 residues. CDR1 and CDR2 from the germline V gene are SSHAT and FNYEAQ (reference sequence). CDR3 DNA: TGTGCTAGCAGCTTTTCCCGGACCCCTGGGGATGAGCAGTTCTTC. It is translated as CASSFSRTPGDEQFF. Using reference TRBV7-7 and TRBJ2-1 for the parts outside the CDR3, the full variable domain is GAGVSQSPRYKVTKRGQDVTLRCDPISSHATLYWYQQALGQGPEFLTYFNYEAQPDKSGLPSDRFSAERPEGSISTLTIQRTEQRDSAMYRCASSFSRTPGDEQFFGPGTRLTVL.

The sample holds one count of this clone. CDR3 sequence: CASSLAAAYGYTF. CDR3 sequence (DNA): TGTGCCAGCAGTTTAGCCGCAGCGTATGGCTACACCTTC. This chain uses TRBV28 with TRBJ1-2; no firm D call. The CDR3 totals 13 residues. V was cut by 2 bases and J by 5 bases, with 9 bases left in between. Looked up from germline, CDR1 is MDHEN and CDR2 is SYDVKM.

In regard to this clone: This clone may be a read error of a much larger clone one base away. The genes are TRBV9 and TRBJ1-3; D remains ambiguous. Germline V CDR1 and CDR2: SGDLS, YYNGEE. The CDR3 runs 12 residues. The V end lost 0 bases, the J end lost 4 bases, and 2 bases lay between the germline ends. As DNA, the CDR3 is TGTGCCAGCAGCGTAGCAGGAAACACCATATATTTT. Translation gives CASSVAGNTIYF.

This sequence joins TRBV9 and TRBJ2-1; TRBD1 aligns across 9 bases. The CDR3 has 14 residues. Germline V gives CDR1 SGDLS, CDR2 YYNGEE. V lost 4 bases and J lost 6; bases outside the gene matches: 5. CDR3 amino acids: CASSNDRGGNEQFF. In nucleotides, the CDR3 is TGTGCCAGCAGCAACGACAGGGGGGGCAATGAGCAGTTCTTC.

Turning to this clone: Within the sample, other DNA sequences also encode this same CDR3. The chain is built from TRBV7-2 and TRBJ1-5, with D hard to call. This CDR3 has 13 amino acids. V gave up 2 bases and J gave up 7 bases, with 9 bases separating them. Germline lookup yields CDR1 SGHTA and CDR2 FQGNSA. For the CDR3, the DNA is TGTGCCAGCAGCTTACGGGCGGAGCAGCCCCAGCATTTT. Residues: CASSLRAEQPQHF. Full variable domain (remainder filled in from reference TRBV7-2 and TRBJ1-5): GAGVSQSPSNKVTEKGKDVELRCDPISGHTALYWYRQSLGQGLEFLIYFQGNSAPDKSGLPSDRFSAERTGGSVSTLTIQRTQQEDSAVYLCASSLRAEQPQHFGDGTRLSIL.

This chain links TRBV11-3 with TRBJ1-1; D ambiguous. Germline lookup yields CDR1 SGHNT and CDR2 YENEEA. The V end was cut by 4 bases, the J end by 7 bases, with 10 bases between. This CDR3 is built from 12 residues. CDR3: CASSSTWGEAFF. The CDR3 coding sequence is TGTGCCAGCAGCTCCACATGGGGTGAAGCTTTCTTT.

The J gene is TRBJ1-1, the V gene TRBV12-5; TRBD1 matches 7 bases. The germline CDR1 and CDR2 sequences are LGHNT and FRNRAP. V trimming: 6 bases; J trimming: 0 bases; junction bases outside the gene matches: 10. The CDR3 totals 16 residues. The DNA of the CDR3 is TGTGCTAGTGGCCCTGGACCGGGACAGATGAACACTGAAGCTTTCTTT. It specifies CASGPGPGQMNTEAFF.

With regard to this clone: Other DNA sequences in the sample encode the same CDR3. The chain employs TRBV29-1 and TRBJ1-2, with a weak D call TRBD1 (6 bases). The germline CDR1 and CDR2 sequences are SQVTM and ANQGSEA. The germline V and J ends were trimmed by 2 bases and 7 bases, with 8 bases remaining between them. This CDR3 spans 11 amino acids. CDR3 sequence reads: CSVEQGSGYTF. The CDR3 coding sequence is TGCAGCGTTGAACAGGGGAGTGGCTACACCTTC.

CDR3 in amino acids: CASSERKDLMYGYTF. In DNA form, the CDR3 reads TGTGCCAGCAGTGAAAGGAAGGACCTCATGTATGGCTACACCTTC. This sequence joins TRBV6-1 and TRBJ1-2; D gene ambiguous. Germline CDR1 is MNHNS and CDR2 is SASEGT. The CDR3 consists of 15 residues. V was shortened by 2 bases and J by 5 bases, with 15 bases between the two germline ends.

The chain carries TRBV18 and TRBJ2-5; 11 nucleotides align to TRBD2. With 1 base clipped from V and 5 bases from J, the junction kept 9 bases outside the gene matches. CDR1 and CDR2 from the germline V gene are KGHSH and LQKENI. The CDR3 totals 17 residues. CDR3 nucleotides: TGTGCCAGCTCACCACGAGGGACTAGCGGCAGTCGGGAGACCCAGTACTTC. Encoded protein: CASSPRGTSGSRETQYF.

Of note for this clone: The same CDR3 arises from other DNA sequences in this sample as well. V and J are TRBV10-1 and TRBJ1-2; unclear D gene. Germline-derived CDR1 and CDR2 are WNHNN and SYGVQD (reference sequence). The germline V and J ends were trimmed by 0 bases and 3 bases, with 5 bases remaining between them. The CDR3 covers 13 residues. This chain's CDR3 is CASSESRDYGYTF. The CDR3 DNA reads as TGCGCCAGCAGTGAGTCTAGGGACTATGGCTACACCTTC.

This chain links TRBV28 with TRBJ1-2; D unresolved. There are 12 residues in the CDR3. Germline lookup yields CDR1 MDHEN and CDR2 SYDVKM. The V end was cut by 1 base, the J end by 7 bases, with 7 bases between. CDR3 DNA sequence: TGTGCCAGCAGTTTATCCCTGGGTGGCTACACCTTC. Protein product: CASSLSLGGYTF.

The chain couples TRBV4-1 to TRBJ1-3, with 8 bases fitting TRBD1. Germline V gene sequence: CDR1 MGHRA, CDR2 YSYEKL. The CDR3 length is 16 residues. Trimming removed 0 bases from V and 2 bases from J; junction bases left unmatched: 3. CDR3: CASSQEGTGAGNTIYF. The CDR3 region has the DNA TGCGCCAGCAGCCAAGAAGGGACAGGAGCTGGAAACACCATATATTTT.

The chain combines TRBV28 with TRBJ1-1; D perhaps matches TRBD1 (5 bases). Per the germline V gene, CDR1 is MDHEN and CDR2 is SYDVKM. The CDR3 is made up of 14 amino acids. V was pared by 6 bases and J by 10 bases, with 21 bases between. The CDR3 region is CASSRLGAAFVAFF. CDR3 sequence (DNA): TGTGCCAGCAGCAGACTAGGGGCCGCCTTTGTAGCTTTCTTT.

The CDR3: CASKLDRGMKETQYF. CDR3 bases: TGTGCCAGCAAACTGGACAGGGGTATGAAAGAGACCCAGTACTTC. This sequence joins TRBV2 and TRBJ2-5; 9 nucleotides line up with TRBD1. The length of the CDR3 is 15 residues. The germline V gene encodes CDR1 SNHLY and CDR2 FYNNEI. J gave up 3 bases and V 7 bases, and 9 bases lay outside the gene matches.

This sequence joins TRBV14 and TRBJ2-6; a weak D match, TRBD2 (5 bases). Trimming cost V 1 base and J 1 base, with 8 bases left between them. The germline gives CDR1 SGHDN, CDR2 FVKESK. There are 16 residues in the CDR3. CDR3 sequence reads: CASSQVTGSGANVLTF. Written as DNA, the CDR3 is TGTGCCAGCAGCCAAGTAACGGGGTCTGGGGCCAACGTCCTGACTTTC.

The chain recombines TRBV2 with TRBJ2-7; D may be TRBD1 (5 bases). Trimming took off 6 bases at V and 5 bases at J, with 17 bases between the two ends. Germline CDR1 reads SNHLY; CDR2 reads FYNNEI. The CDR3 is made up of 14 amino acids. The CDR3 here is CASRALRTQDEQYF. Here the CDR3 DNA reads TGTGCCAGCAGGGCCCTCCGGACACAAGACGAGCAGTACTTC.

The rearrangement links TRBV5-1 to TRBJ1-2; no reliable D call. Germline V gene lookup returns CDR1 SGHRS and CDR2 YFSETQ. V dropped 2 bases and J dropped 4 bases, with 15 bases sitting between them. The CDR3 runs to 15 residues. CDR3 protein: CASSLNSDGVYGYTF. The CDR3 coding sequence is TGCGCCAGCAGCTTAAACTCGGACGGGGTCTATGGCTACACCTTC.